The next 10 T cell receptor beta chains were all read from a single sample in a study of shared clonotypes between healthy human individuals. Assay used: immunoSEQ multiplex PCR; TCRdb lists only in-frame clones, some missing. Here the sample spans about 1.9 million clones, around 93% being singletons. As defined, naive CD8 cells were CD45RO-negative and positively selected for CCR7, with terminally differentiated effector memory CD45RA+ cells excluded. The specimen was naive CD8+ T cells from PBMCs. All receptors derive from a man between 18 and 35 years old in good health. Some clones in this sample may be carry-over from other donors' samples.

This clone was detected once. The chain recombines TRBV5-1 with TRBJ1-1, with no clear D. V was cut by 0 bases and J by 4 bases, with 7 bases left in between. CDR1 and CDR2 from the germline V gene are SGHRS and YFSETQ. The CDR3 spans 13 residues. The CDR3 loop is CASSLASLTEAFF. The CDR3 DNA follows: TGCGCCAGCAGCTTGGCCTCCCTCACTGAAGCTTTCTTT.

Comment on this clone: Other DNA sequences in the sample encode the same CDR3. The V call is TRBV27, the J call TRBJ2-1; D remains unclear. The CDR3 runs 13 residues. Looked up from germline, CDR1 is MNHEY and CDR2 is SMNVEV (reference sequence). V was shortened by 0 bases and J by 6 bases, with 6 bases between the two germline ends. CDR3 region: CASSLSGLNEQFF. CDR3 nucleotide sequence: TGTGCCAGCAGTTTATCGGGCCTCAATGAGCAGTTCTTC.

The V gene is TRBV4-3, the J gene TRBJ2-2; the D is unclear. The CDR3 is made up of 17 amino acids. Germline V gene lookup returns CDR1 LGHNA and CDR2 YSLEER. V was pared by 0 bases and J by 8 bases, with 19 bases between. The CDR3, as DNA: TGCGCCAGCAGCCAAGAGGTATGGGCTGATCTACCGGGGGAGCTGTTTTTT. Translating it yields CASSQEVWADLPGELFF.

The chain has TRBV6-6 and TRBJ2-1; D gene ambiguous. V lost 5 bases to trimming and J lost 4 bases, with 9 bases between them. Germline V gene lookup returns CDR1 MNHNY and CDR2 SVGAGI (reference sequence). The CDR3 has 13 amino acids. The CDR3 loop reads CASSPPSYNEQFF. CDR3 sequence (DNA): TGTGCCAGCAGTCCCCCGTCATACAATGAGCAGTTCTTC.

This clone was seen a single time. The CDR3 reads CASSPPGSWNTEAFF. The CDR3 DNA is TGCGCCAGCAGCCCCCCGGGGTCATGGAACACTGAAGCTTTCTTT. The chain couples TRBV4-1 to TRBJ1-1; D is ambiguous. V shed 4 bases and J shed 1 base, with 13 bases lying between them. CDR1 and CDR2 (germline): MGHRA, YSYEKL. This CDR3 comprises 15 residues.

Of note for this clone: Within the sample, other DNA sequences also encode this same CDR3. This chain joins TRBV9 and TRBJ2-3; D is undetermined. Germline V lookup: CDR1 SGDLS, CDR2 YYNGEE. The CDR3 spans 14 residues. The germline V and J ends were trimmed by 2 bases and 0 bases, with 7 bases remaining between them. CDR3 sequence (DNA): TGTGCCAGCAGCGTTTCCGGGAGCACAGATACGCAGTATTTT. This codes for CASSVSGSTDTQYF. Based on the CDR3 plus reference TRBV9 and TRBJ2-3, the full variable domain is DSGVTQTPKHLITATGQRVTLRCSPRSGDLSVYWYQQSLDQGLQFLIQYYNGEERAKGNILERFSAQQFPDLHSELNLSSLELGDSALYFCASSVSGSTDTQYFGPGTRLTVL.

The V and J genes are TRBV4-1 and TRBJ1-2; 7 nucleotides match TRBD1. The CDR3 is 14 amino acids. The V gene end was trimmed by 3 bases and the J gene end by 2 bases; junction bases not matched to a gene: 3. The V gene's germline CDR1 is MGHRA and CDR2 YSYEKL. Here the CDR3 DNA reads TGCGCCAGCAGCCACGGGACAGAGAACTATGGCTACACCTTC. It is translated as CASSHGTENYGYTF.

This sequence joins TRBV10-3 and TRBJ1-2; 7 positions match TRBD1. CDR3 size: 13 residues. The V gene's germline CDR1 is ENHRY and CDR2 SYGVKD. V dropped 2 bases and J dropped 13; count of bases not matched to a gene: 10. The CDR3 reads CAISELQDRSVTF. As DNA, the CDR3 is TGTGCCATCAGTGAGCTCCAGGACAGGTCCGTCACCTTC.

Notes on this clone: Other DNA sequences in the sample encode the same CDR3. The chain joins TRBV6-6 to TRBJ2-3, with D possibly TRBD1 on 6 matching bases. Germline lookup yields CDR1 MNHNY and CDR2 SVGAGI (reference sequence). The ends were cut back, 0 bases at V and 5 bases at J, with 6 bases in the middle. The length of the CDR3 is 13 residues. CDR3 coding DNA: TGTGCCAGCAGTTACTCAGGGGGAGATACGCAGTATTTT. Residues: CASSYSGGDTQYF.

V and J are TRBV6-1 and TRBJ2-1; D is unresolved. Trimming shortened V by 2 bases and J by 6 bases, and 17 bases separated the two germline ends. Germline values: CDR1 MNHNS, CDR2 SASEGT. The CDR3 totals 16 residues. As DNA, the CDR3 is TGTGCCAGCAGTGAAAGGGCAGGTCTACTCTCCAATGAGCAGTTCTTC. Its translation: CASSERAGLLSNEQFF.